This entry lists 30 T cell receptor beta chains sequenced from one sample in a study of blood T cell repertoires in COVID-19. Method: immunoSEQ multiplex PCR; TCRdb's copy keeps in-frame clones and lacks some. The table shows 130,000 or so clones, with around 86% occurring only once. The sequenced material came from peripheral blood. The source is a woman in her fifties or sixties with active or convalescent COVID-19.

The CDR3 bases are TGTGCCAGCAGCTTAAGGGCTAGCGGCTACACCGGGGAGCTGTTTTTT. Residues: CASSLRASGYTGELFF. The chain employs TRBV7-2 and TRBJ2-2; 7 positions agree with TRBD2. Trimming took 2 bases from V and 3 from J; bases not matched to a gene: 6. The CDR3 runs 16 residues. Germline V gene lookup returns CDR1 SGHTA and CDR2 FQGNSA.

The chain joins TRBV7-2 to TRBJ2-1; D unclear. Germline-derived CDR1 and CDR2 are SGHTA and FQGNSA. Trimming shortened V by 5 bases and J by 7 bases, and 6 bases separated the two germline ends. The CDR3 is made up of 11 amino acids. CDR3 residues: CASSPRNEQFF. In nucleotides, the CDR3 is TGTGCCAGCAGCCCCCGGAATGAGCAGTTCTTC.

This chain joins TRBV27 and TRBJ1-2; a possible D gene is TRBD1 (6 bases). This CDR3 has 14 residues. Germline V gives CDR1 MNHEY, CDR2 SMNVEV (reference sequence). Trimming left V 5 bases short and J 2 bases short, with 12 bases between. CDR3 in amino acids: CASSRAGANYGYTF. The CDR3, as DNA: TGTGCCAGCAGTCGGGCAGGGGCCAACTATGGCTACACCTTC.

The gene calls are TRBV12-2 and TRBJ1-6. TRBV12-2 is marked as a pseudogene. The CDR3 has 15 residues. CDR3 nucleotides: TGTGCAAGTCGCTTAGCGCGGGCAAGGGAGTCACCCCTCCACTTT. Its translation is CASRLARARESPLHF.

This clone occurred once. This chain uses TRBV6-1 with TRBJ1-1; D not certain. CDR1 and CDR2 (germline): MNHNS, SASEGT. The CDR3 sequence is 13 residues long. Trimming took off 2 bases at V and 1 base at J, with 5 bases between the two ends. DNA of the CDR3: TGTGCCAGCAGTGAACGGTCGAACACTGAAGCTTTCTTT. Translation gives CASSERSNTEAFF.

The chain has TRBV5-1 and TRBJ1-5, with no clear D. V was clipped by 7 bases and J by 1 base, with 9 bases between them. CDR1 and CDR2 from the germline V gene are SGHRS and YFSETQ. CDR3 size: 13 residues. As DNA, the CDR3 is TGCGCCAGCTCCGTCGGGAGCAATCAGCCCCAGCATTTT. Its translation is CASSVGSNQPQHF.

This rearrangement joins TRBV5-1 to TRBJ1-1, with no clear D. V lost 0 bases and J lost 3, with 9 bases in between. Germline CDR1 is SGHRS and CDR2 is YFSETQ. This CDR3 spans 14 amino acids. In nucleotides, the CDR3 is TGCGCCAGCAGCTTGGGCCGGGTAGACACTGAAGCTTTCTTT. It encodes CASSLGRVDTEAFF.

The CDR3: CASSAWSFSIQVNEQFF. The CDR3 DNA follows: TGCGCCAGCAGCGCCTGGTCCTTCTCGATACAAGTCAATGAGCAGTTCTTC. The chain joins TRBV5-1 to TRBJ2-1; D is undetermined. Deletions cut 4 bases from V and 6 bases from J, with 23 bases between. CDR1 is SGHRS and CDR2 is YFSETQ in the germline V gene. The CDR3 consists of 17 residues.

Remarks on this clone: Other DNA sequences from this sample encode an identical CDR3 as well. V and J are TRBV19 and TRBJ2-7; a possible D gene is TRBD1 (5 bases). Germline V gives CDR1 LNHDA, CDR2 SQIVND (reference sequence). Trimming removed 1 base from V and 0 bases from J, with 7 bases in between. The CDR3 length is 14 residues. The CDR3: CASSIGGSSYEQYF. CDR3 sequence (DNA): TGTGCCAGTAGTATAGGGGGCAGCTCCTACGAGCAGTACTTC.

The chain recombines TRBV10-3 with TRBJ1-2, with 8 nucleotides matching TRBD1. With 7 bases clipped from V and 1 base from J, the junction kept 8 bases outside the gene matches. Germline V gives CDR1 ENHRY, CDR2 SYGVKD. The CDR3 contains 15 residues. The CDR3: CAITSGQEINYGYTF. The CDR3 nucleotides read TGTGCCATCACCTCGGGACAGGAGATTAACTATGGCTACACCTTC.

CDR3 nucleotides: TGTGCCAGCAGCCAAGAGAGGACAGTAGCTAACTATGGCTACACCTTC. Its protein product is CASSQERTVANYGYTF. The chain combines TRBV14 with TRBJ1-2; possibly TRBD1 for D (6 bases). V lost 0 bases, J lost 0 bases, and 11 bases lay in between. Germline V lookup: CDR1 SGHDN, CDR2 FVKESK. The CDR3 extends over 16 amino acids.

The V call is TRBV19, the J call TRBJ2-7; D gene ambiguous. The CDR3 spans 13 residues. CDR1 and CDR2 from the germline V gene are LNHDA and SQIVND (reference sequence). Trimming left V 2 bases short and J 3 bases short, with 8 bases between. The CDR3 protein is CASSINSLYEQYF. The CDR3 DNA reads TGTGCCAGTAGTATAAACAGTCTCTACGAGCAGTACTTC.

This chain joins TRBV5-4 and TRBJ2-1, with 8 bases that match TRBD1. The CDR3 contains 14 residues. Germline CDR1 SGHNT, CDR2 YYREEE (reference sequence). V was pared by 6 bases and J by 7 bases, with 9 bases of the junction left unmatched. CDR3 residues: CASISGGARNEQFF. As DNA, the CDR3 is TGTGCCAGCATTTCAGGGGGCGCGAGGAATGAGCAGTTCTTC. The variable domain in full, completed from reference TRBV5-4 and TRBJ2-1, reads ETGVTQSPTHLIKTRGQQVTLRCSSQSGHNTVSWYQQALGQGPQFIFQYYREEENGRGNFPPRFSGLQFPNYSSELNVNALELDDSALYLCASISGGARNEQFFGPGTRLTVL.

CDR3 DNA: TGTGCCAGCGGCCCTAAGGGGGCCTACTCCTACGAGCAGTACTTC. This sequence encodes CASGPKGAYSYEQYF. This chain uses TRBV27 with TRBJ2-7; TRBD1 matches at 7 bases. The CDR3 contains 15 residues. J gave up 0 bases and V 8 bases, and 10 bases lay outside the gene matches. Looked up from germline, CDR1 is MNHEY and CDR2 is SMNVEV (reference sequence).

The chain joins TRBV7-2 to TRBJ2-3; D perhaps matches TRBD2 (6 bases). Germline V CDR1 and CDR2: SGHTA, FQGNSA. Trimming cost V 5 bases and J 0 bases, with 9 bases left between them. This CDR3 comprises 14 residues. CDR3 DNA sequence: TGTGCCAGCAGCAAGGGACTGAGCACAGATACGCAGTATTTT. It codes for CASSKGLSTDTQYF.

This sequence joins TRBV7-8 and TRBJ2-3; 8 bases agree with TRBD1. V lost 5 bases and J lost 1; bases outside the gene matches: 5. CDR3 length equals 15 residues. From germline, CDR1 is SGHVS and CDR2 FQNEAQ. In DNA, the CDR3 is TGTGCCAGCAGCCCTCGGACAGGGCGCACAGATACGCAGTATTTT. As protein: CASSPRTGRTDTQYF.

The rearrangement joins TRBV29-1 to TRBJ2-7; 13 bases agree with TRBD2. The CDR3 totals 15 residues. The germline V gene encodes CDR1 SQVTM and CDR2 ANQGSEA. J gave up 0 bases and V 6 bases, and 5 bases lay outside the gene matches. The chain's CDR3 is CSVRGTSGASYEQYF. The CDR3 DNA is TGCAGCGTCAGGGGGACTAGCGGGGCCTCCTACGAGCAGTACTTC.

This rearrangement joins TRBV9 to TRBJ2-3; 12 bases align to TRBD1. CDR1 is SGDLS, CDR2 YYNGEE, per germline. The CDR3 contains 15 residues. Losses at the gene ends were 3 bases for V and 6 bases for J; bases not matched to a gene: 5. CDR3 coding DNA: TGTGCCAGCAGCGGGGGACAGGGGGCATTCGATACGCAGTATTTT. Protein sequence: CASSGGQGAFDTQYF.

The rearrangement joins TRBV18 to TRBJ1-4; D remains unclear. The germline gives CDR1 KGHSH, CDR2 LQKENI. The CDR3 consists of 14 residues. Trimming left V 5 bases short and J 5 bases short, with 12 bases between. The CDR3: CASSGGGENEKLFF. CDR3 nucleotides: TGTGCCAGCTCAGGCGGCGGAGAAAATGAAAAACTGTTTTTT.

The chain couples TRBV6-1 to TRBJ1-1; 8 bases align to TRBD1. Germline V CDR1 and CDR2: MNHNS, SASEGT. With V trimmed by 1 base and J by 4 bases, 8 bases remained unmatched. The CDR3 is made up of 16 amino acids. The CDR3 is CASSEGGRGRVTEAFF. CDR3 nucleotide sequence: TGTGCCAGCAGTGAAGGGGGCAGGGGGCGAGTCACTGAAGCTTTCTTT.

A note on this clone: The sample carries other DNA sequences with the same CDR3. The chain couples TRBV11-2 to TRBJ1-5, with a tentative D call TRBD1 (5 bases). The CDR3 runs to 14 residues. V gave up 1 base and J gave up 1 base, with 5 bases separating them. The germline V gene has CDR1 SGHAT and CDR2 FQNNGV. DNA of the CDR3: TGTGCCAGCAGCTTAGCAGGGAGCAATCAGCCCCAGCATTTT. Translating it yields CASSLAGSNQPQHF.

Only one count was recorded for this clone. The gene calls are TRBV19 and TRBJ1-1, with TRBD1 identical over 9 bases. V shed 6 bases, J shed 5 bases, and the junction held 4 bases outside the gene matches. Germline V CDR1 and CDR2: LNHDA, SQIVND (reference sequence). This CDR3 has 13 amino acids. The CDR3 loop is CASSGQGKTEAFF. The CDR3 DNA sequence: TGTGCCAGTAGCGGACAGGGGAAAACTGAAGCTTTCTTT.

This chain uses TRBV10-3 with TRBJ2-3; 9 positions agree with TRBD2. This CDR3 is built from 14 residues. The V segment lost 5 bases and the J segment 1 base; nucleotides outside the gene matches: 1. Per germline, CDR1 ENHRY and CDR2 SYGVKD. The chain's CDR3 is CAISWTSGTDTQYF. Written as DNA, the CDR3 is TGTGCCATCAGTTGGACTAGCGGCACAGATACGCAGTATTTT.

This clone was seen a few times. The gene calls are TRBV11-1 and TRBJ1-2; D is perhaps TRBD1 (6 bases). This CDR3 contains 15 residues. Germline V CDR1 and CDR2: SGHAT, FQDESV (reference sequence). V lost 5 bases to trimming and J lost 8 bases, with 21 bases between them. The CDR3 DNA is TGTGCCAGCAGCCCGAGGGACATGATAGTGGAGGGCTACACCTTC. Protein: CASSPRDMIVEGYTF.

The V and J genes are TRBV10-3 and TRBJ1-3; TRBD1 might be the D (6 bases). V was pared by 2 bases and J by 6 bases, with 11 bases between. The length of the CDR3 is 14 residues. From germline, CDR1 is ENHRY and CDR2 SYGVKD. The CDR3, as DNA: TGTGCCATCAGTGAGAGGTCAGGGGCAAACACCATATATTTT. This translates into CAISERSGANTIYF.

The gene calls are TRBV28 and TRBJ2-7; 9 bases are shared with TRBD1. The CDR3 extends over 15 amino acids. Germline V CDR1 and CDR2: MDHEN, SYDVKM. V trimming: 3 bases; J trimming: 3 bases; junction bases outside the gene matches: 6. For the CDR3, the DNA is TGTGCCAGCAGTTTTACCGGGACAGGGAACTACGAGCAGTACTTC. Residues: CASSFTGTGNYEQYF.

The rearrangement joins TRBV2 to TRBJ1-1; no clear D gene. CDR3 length equals 13 residues. Germline CDR1 SNHLY, CDR2 FYNNEI. V dropped 11 bases and J dropped 11 bases, with 24 bases sitting between them. This chain's CDR3 is CAGEREQPAGAFF. CDR3 sequence (DNA): TGTGCCGGAGAGCGGGAACAGCCTGCCGGGGCTTTCTTT.

The J gene is TRBJ2-7, the V gene TRBV6-5; TRBD1 is a possible D gene (5 bases). V was shortened by 6 bases and J by 5 bases, with 8 bases between the two germline ends. This CDR3 has 11 residues. Germline V CDR1 and CDR2: MNHEY, SVGAGI. For the CDR3, the DNA is TGTGCCAGCAGGGGGCTCAACGAGCAGTACTTC. Its translation: CASRGLNEQYF.

J is TRBJ2-3 and V is TRBV30; 9 positions agree with TRBD2. Germline CDR1 reads GTSNPN; CDR2 reads SVGIG (reference sequence). Trimming removed 3 bases from V and 9 bases from J; junction bases left unmatched: 7. The CDR3 covers 13 residues. This chain's CDR3 is CAWRASGIGTQYF. CDR3 coding DNA: TGTGCCTGGAGGGCTAGCGGGATAGGCACGCAGTATTTT.

This clone showed up just once. The chain combines TRBV9 with TRBJ2-3; TRBD2 matches at 8 bases. Germline CDR1 is SGDLS and CDR2 is YYNGEE. The CDR3 spans 15 residues. V shed 3 bases and J 4 bases; nucleotides not matched to a gene: 7. The CDR3 loop is CASSAGTSLADTQYF. In DNA, the CDR3 is TGTGCCAGCAGCGCCGGGACTAGTTTGGCAGATACGCAGTATTTT. Complete variable domain (other parts from reference TRBV9 and TRBJ2-3): DSGVTQTPKHLITATGQRVTLRCSPRSGDLSVYWYQQSLDQGLQFLIQYYNGEERAKGNILERFSAQQFPDLHSELNLSSLELGDSALYFCASSAGTSLADTQYFGPGTRLTVL.